The 8 T cell receptor beta chains listed next were all sequenced from one sample in a study of beta chain features in type 1 diabetes. Study-wide results and limits: Among patients with Type 1 diabetes, TCRB CDR3s were moderately but significantly shorter in every one of the four CD4+ subsets.

What was sequenced were expressed TCRB transcripts, since all of the isolated RNA had been reverse transcribed. TCRdb's copy holds only in-frame clones and misses some; the assay was immunoSEQ multiplex PCR. The table lists about 160,000 clones, 9% of them singletons. These receptors' antigens are unknown. Source material: central memory CD4+ T cells from blood. Receptor source: a woman younger than 45 with type 1 diabetes.

There are a few counts of this clone. The V call is TRBV10-3, the J call TRBJ2-7, with 10 nucleotides matching TRBD1. This CDR3 has 15 residues. Germline V gene data show CDR1 as ENHRY and CDR2 as SYGVKD. Trimming cost V 5 bases and J 4 bases; bases outside gene matches: 8. CDR3 protein: CAISSGDRGGYEQYF. Here the CDR3 DNA reads TGTGCCATCAGTTCGGGGGACAGGGGAGGGTACGAGCAGTACTTC.

This clone was seen more than once but under ten times. The V and J genes are TRBV5-1 and TRBJ2-7; tentative D call: TRBD2 (6 bases). Per germline, CDR1 SGHRS and CDR2 YFSETQ. The CDR3 runs to 14 residues. V shed 0 bases and J shed 2 bases, with 9 bases lying between them. The CDR3 DNA reads TGCGCCAGCAGCTTGGTTGGAGGGGCCTACGAGCAGTACTTC. This codes for CASSLVGGAYEQYF.

The V call is TRBV28, the J call TRBJ1-5, with D possibly being TRBD1 (6 bases). The V and J ends lost 8 bases and 5 bases respectively, with 19 bases between them. CDR3 length: 15 residues. CDR1 is MDHEN, CDR2 SYDVKM, per germline. The CDR3 DNA sequence: TGTGCCAGCGGGGAAGGGGGGGCTTACGATCAGCCCCAGCATTTT. Translated, it gives CASGEGGAYDQPQHF. Complete variable domain (other parts from reference TRBV28 and TRBJ1-5): DVKVTQSSRYLVKRTGEKVFLECVQDMDHENMFWYRQDPGLGLRLIYFSYDVKMKEKGDIPEGYSVSREKKERFSLILESASTNQTSMYLCASGEGGAYDQPQHFGDGTRLSIL.

V is TRBV5-1 and J is TRBJ2-7; TRBD2 aligns across 8 bases. There are 15 residues in the CDR3. The germline CDR1 and CDR2 sequences are SGHRS and YFSETQ. J was trimmed by 3 bases and V by 0 bases; bases with no gene match: 5. CDR3: CASSLAGGTSYEQYF. The CDR3 nucleotides are TGCGCCAGCAGCTTGGCCGGGGGGACTAGCTACGAGCAGTACTTC. Filled out from reference TRBV5-1 and TRBJ2-7, the complete variable domain reads KAGVTQTPRYLIKTRGQQVTLSCSPISGHRSVSWYQQTPGQGLQFLFEYFSETQRNKGNFPGRFSGRQFSNSRSEMNVSTLELGDSALYLCASSLAGGTSYEQYFGPGTRLTVT.

This clone was recorded a few times. The gene calls are TRBV25-1 and TRBJ2-1; D unresolved. This CDR3 has 13 residues. Germline V gene lookup returns CDR1 MGHDK and CDR2 SYGVNS. The germline V and J ends were trimmed by 1 base and 8 bases, with 9 bases remaining between them. The CDR3 DNA follows: TGTGCCAGCAGTGAATTGGGCTCCGATGAGCAGTTCTTC. Its protein is CASSELGSDEQFF.

This rearrangement joins TRBV13 to TRBJ1-1, with D possibly matching TRBD1 (5 bases). V was pared by 4 bases and J by 3 bases, with 21 bases between. The CDR3 is 17 amino acids. Looked up from germline, CDR1 is PRHDT and CDR2 is FYEKMQ (reference sequence). The CDR3 here is CASSSPGRGLRDTEAFF. Written as DNA, the CDR3 is TGTGCCAGCAGCTCGCCCGGGAGGGGACTCAGGGACACTGAAGCTTTCTTT.

The chain combines TRBV7-9 with TRBJ2-2, with 10 positions matching TRBD2. Looked up from germline, CDR1 is SEHNR and CDR2 is FQNEAQ (reference sequence). There are 16 residues in the CDR3. J gave up 9 bases and V 4 bases, and 11 bases lay outside the gene matches. For the CDR3, the DNA is TGTGCCAGCAGCTCCCTCGCAGCGGGAGGGCCCCGGGAGCTGTTTTTT. Amino acid sequence: CASSSLAAGGPRELFF.

This rearrangement joins TRBV11-1 to TRBJ2-5; the match to TRBD2 covers 10 bases. The CDR3 has 16 amino acids. After removal of 5 bases from V and 1 base from J, the junction contained 7 bases not matched to a gene. Germline assignment: CDR1 SGHAT and CDR2 FQDESV (reference sequence). In DNA, the CDR3 is TGTGCCAGCAGCCCAGGACTAGCGGTCTTCCAAGAGACCCAGTACTTC. Translation gives CASSPGLAVFQETQYF.